A selection of T cell receptor beta chains follows, all from one sample in a study of blood T cell repertoires in COVID-19. TCRdb's copy holds only in-frame clones and misses some; the assay was immunoSEQ multiplex PCR. In the table there are roughly 160,000 clones, just under 90% of which are singletons. The specimen was peripheral blood. The receptors here all came from a woman in her 70s with COVID-19, enrolled during active disease. The CDR3 runs from the conserved cysteine through the conserved F or W. The D gene is left open where the match is weak. Some rows have no size entry. The others give once, few or many, or a class for an expanded clone.

d_call: TRBD1; v_call: TRBV3-1/TRBV3-2; cdr3_length: 15; j_call: TRBJ1-2; clone_size: .; cdr3_aa: CASSQDTTGAFGYTF; cdr3_nt: TGTGCCAGCAGCCAAGATACGACAGGGGCTTTTGGCTACACCTTC
d_call: TRBD1; v_call: TRBV6-4; cdr3_length: 14; j_call: TRBJ1-5; clone_size: .; cdr3_aa: CASSQTGGFGPQHF; cdr3_nt: TGTGCCAGCAGTCAAACAGGGGGTTTTGGGCCCCAGCATTTT
d_call: .; v_call: TRBV27; cdr3_length: 12; j_call: TRBJ1-2; clone_size: .; cdr3_aa: CASSYRGGGYTF; cdr3_nt: TGTGCCAGCAGTTACCGGGGAGGCGGCTACACCTTC
d_call: TRBD2; v_call: TRBV30; cdr3_length: 14; j_call: TRBJ2-1; clone_size: .; cdr3_aa: CASKGLAGDNEQFF; cdr3_nt: TGTGCCTCCAAGGGACTAGCGGGGGACAATGAGCAGTTCTTC
d_call: .; v_call: TRBV2; cdr3_length: 16; j_call: TRBJ2-7; clone_size: .; cdr3_aa: CASSARSAGVTYEQYF; cdr3_nt: TGTGCCAGCAGTGCCAGGTCCGCAGGGGTTACCTACGAGCAGTACTTC
d_call: .; v_call: TRBV7-8; cdr3_length: 14; j_call: TRBJ1-1; clone_size: .; cdr3_aa: CASSRVPGNTEAFF; cdr3_nt: TGTGCCAGCAGCCGTGTCCCAGGGAACACTGAAGCTTTCTTT
d_call: TRBD1; v_call: TRBV6-6; cdr3_length: 15; j_call: TRBJ1-1; clone_size: .; cdr3_aa: CASSTRTGVNTEAFF; cdr3_nt: TGTGCCAGCAGTACCCGGACAGGGGTGAACACTGAAGCTTTCTTT
d_call: TRBD2; v_call: TRBV4-2; cdr3_length: 17; j_call: TRBJ2-5; clone_size: once; cdr3_aa: CASSQVTSGGAVETQYF; cdr3_nt: TGTGCCAGCAGCCAAGTAACTAGCGGGGGGGCGGTAGAGACCCAGTACTTC
d_call: TRBD1; v_call: TRBV2; cdr3_length: 17; j_call: TRBJ1-3; clone_size: .; cdr3_aa: CASSEEAGGFSGNTIYF; cdr3_nt: TGTGCCAGCAGTGAGGAGGCAGGGGGCTTTTCTGGAAACACCATATATTTT
d_call: .; v_call: TRBV19; cdr3_length: 20; j_call: TRBJ1-5; clone_size: once; cdr3_aa: CASSSSGTPGSFVLGQPQHF; cdr3_nt: TGTGCCAGTAGTTCCTCCGGGACACCCGGTTCCTTCGTTTTGGGTCAGCCCCAGCATTTT
d_call: TRBD1; v_call: TRBV28; cdr3_length: 15; j_call: TRBJ1-2; clone_size: .; cdr3_aa: CASSPYRDRGHGYTF; cdr3_nt: TGTGCCAGCAGTCCATACCGGGACAGGGGGCATGGCTACACCTTC
d_call: .; v_call: TRBV7-2; cdr3_length: 15; j_call: TRBJ2-7; clone_size: .; cdr3_aa: CASSLLTGNYYEQYF; cdr3_nt: TGTGCCAGCAGCTTACTGACAGGCAACTACTACGAGCAGTACTTC
d_call: .; v_call: TRBV3-1/TRBV3-2; cdr3_length: 14; j_call: TRBJ2-1; clone_size: few; cdr3_aa: CASSQVPGESEQFF; cdr3_nt: TGTGCCAGCAGCCAAGTGCCAGGGGAGAGTGAGCAGTTCTTC
d_call: .; v_call: TRBV5-1; cdr3_length: 14; j_call: TRBJ1-1; clone_size: .; cdr3_aa: CASSFQGLDTEAFF; cdr3_nt: TGCGCCAGCAGCTTCCAGGGGCTCGACACTGAAGCTTTCTTT
d_call: .; v_call: TRBV2; cdr3_length: 16; j_call: TRBJ2-1; clone_size: .; cdr3_aa: CAIGLAGVLSYNEQFF; cdr3_nt: TGTGCCATAGGCCTAGCCGGGGTCCTCTCCTACAATGAGCAGTTCTTC
d_call: .; v_call: TRBV7-2; cdr3_length: 15; j_call: TRBJ2-1; clone_size: few; cdr3_aa: CASSPRSGRNNEQFF; cdr3_nt: TGTGCCAGCAGCCCCCGGTCCGGGAGAAACAATGAGCAGTTCTTC
d_call: .; v_call: TRBV5-6; cdr3_length: 14; j_call: TRBJ2-3; clone_size: .; cdr3_aa: CASSLIRGRDTQYF; cdr3_nt: TGTGCCAGCAGCTTGATCAGGGGCCGAGATACGCAGTATTTT
d_call: TRBD1; v_call: TRBV20-1; cdr3_length: 15; j_call: TRBJ2-1; clone_size: .; cdr3_aa: CSASLRDRGYNEQFF; cdr3_nt: TGCAGTGCTAGTCTCCGGGACAGGGGCTACAATGAGCAGTTCTTC
d_call: .; v_call: TRBV28; cdr3_length: 14; j_call: TRBJ1-2; clone_size: .; cdr3_aa: CASGGAMGGYGYTF; cdr3_nt: TGTGCCAGCGGAGGGGCCATGGGTGGCTATGGCTACACCTTC
d_call: .; v_call: TRBV19; cdr3_length: 14; j_call: TRBJ1-3; clone_size: .; cdr3_aa: CASSIAGSGNTIYF; cdr3_nt: TGTGCCAGTAGTATAGCAGGGTCCGGAAACACCATATATTTT
d_call: TRBD2; v_call: TRBV3-1/TRBV3-2; cdr3_length: 16; j_call: TRBJ2-5; clone_size: .; cdr3_aa: CASSQAVAGGRETQYF; cdr3_nt: TGTGCCAGCAGCCAGGCGGTAGCGGGGGGGCGGGAGACCCAGTACTTC
d_call: .; v_call: TRBV13; cdr3_length: 15; j_call: TRBJ2-3; clone_size: .; cdr3_aa: CASSLVVQGRDTQYF; cdr3_nt: TGTGCCAGCAGCTTAGTGGTCCAGGGGAGAGATACGCAGTATTTT
d_call: .; v_call: TRBV7-6; cdr3_length: 14; j_call: TRBJ2-1; clone_size: .; cdr3_aa: CASSLGRGQGEQFF; cdr3_nt: TGTGCCAGCAGCTTAGGGCGGGGGCAGGGTGAGCAGTTCTTC
d_call: .; v_call: TRBV9; cdr3_length: 15; j_call: TRBJ2-1; clone_size: .; cdr3_aa: CASSVAGGPYNEQFF; cdr3_nt: TGTGCCAGCAGCGTAGCCGGGGGGCCCTACAATGAGCAGTTCTTC
d_call: TRBD2; v_call: TRBV6-2/TRBV6-3; cdr3_length: 17; j_call: TRBJ2-3; clone_size: .; cdr3_aa: CASTPSPAGVSTDTQYF; cdr3_nt: TGTGCCAGCACCCCCTCACCCGCGGGGGTAAGCACAGATACGCAGTATTTT
d_call: .; v_call: TRBV5-1; cdr3_length: 17; j_call: TRBJ1-3; clone_size: few; cdr3_aa: CASSLVPGRVSGNTIYF; cdr3_nt: TGCGCCAGCAGCTTGGTTCCAGGGAGGGTGTCTGGAAACACCATATATTTT